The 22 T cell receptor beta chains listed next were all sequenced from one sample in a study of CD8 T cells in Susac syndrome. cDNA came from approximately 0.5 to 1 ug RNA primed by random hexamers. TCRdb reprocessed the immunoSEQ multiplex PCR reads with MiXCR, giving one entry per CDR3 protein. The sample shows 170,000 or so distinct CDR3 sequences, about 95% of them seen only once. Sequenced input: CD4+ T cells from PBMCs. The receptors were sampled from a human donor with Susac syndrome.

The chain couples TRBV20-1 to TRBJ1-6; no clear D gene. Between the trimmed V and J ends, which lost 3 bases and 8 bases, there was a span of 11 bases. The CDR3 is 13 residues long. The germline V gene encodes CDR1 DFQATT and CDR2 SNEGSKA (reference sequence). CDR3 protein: CSARGGPDSPLHF. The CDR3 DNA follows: TGCAGTGCTAGGGGTGGACCCGATTCACCCCTCCACTTT.

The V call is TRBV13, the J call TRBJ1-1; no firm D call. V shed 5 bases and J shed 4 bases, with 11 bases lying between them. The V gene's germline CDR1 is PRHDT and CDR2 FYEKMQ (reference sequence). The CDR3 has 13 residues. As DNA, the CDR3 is TGTGCCAGCAGCCCGTATGAGGGCACTGAAGCTTTCTTT. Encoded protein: CASSPYEGTEAFF.

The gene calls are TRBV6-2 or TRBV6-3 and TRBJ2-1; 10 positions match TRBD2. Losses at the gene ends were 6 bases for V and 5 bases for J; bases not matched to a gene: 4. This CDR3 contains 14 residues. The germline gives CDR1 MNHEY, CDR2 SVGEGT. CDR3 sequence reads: CASRNLAGDNEQFF. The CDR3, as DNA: TGTGCCAGCAGGAACCTAGCGGGAGACAATGAGCAGTTCTTC.

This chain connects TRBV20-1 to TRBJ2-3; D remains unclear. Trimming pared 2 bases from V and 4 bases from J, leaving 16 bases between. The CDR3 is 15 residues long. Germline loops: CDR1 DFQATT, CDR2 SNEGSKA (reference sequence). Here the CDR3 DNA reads TGCAGTGCTAGACGGCCCTTAACAAATGCAGATACGCAGTATTTT. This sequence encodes CSARRPLTNADTQYF.

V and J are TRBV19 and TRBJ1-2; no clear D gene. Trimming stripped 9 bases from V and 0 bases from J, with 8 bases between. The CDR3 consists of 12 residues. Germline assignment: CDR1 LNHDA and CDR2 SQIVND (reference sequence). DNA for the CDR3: TGTGCCAGCGGACTCTCTAACTATGGCTACACCTTC. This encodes CASGLSNYGYTF.

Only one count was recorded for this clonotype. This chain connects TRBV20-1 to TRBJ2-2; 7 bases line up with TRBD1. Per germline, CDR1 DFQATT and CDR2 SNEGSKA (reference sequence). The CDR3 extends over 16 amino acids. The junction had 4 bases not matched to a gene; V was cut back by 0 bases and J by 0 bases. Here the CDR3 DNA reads TGCAGTGCTAGAGATGGGACAGCAGCGAACACCGGGGAGCTGTTTTTT. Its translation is CSARDGTAANTGELFF.

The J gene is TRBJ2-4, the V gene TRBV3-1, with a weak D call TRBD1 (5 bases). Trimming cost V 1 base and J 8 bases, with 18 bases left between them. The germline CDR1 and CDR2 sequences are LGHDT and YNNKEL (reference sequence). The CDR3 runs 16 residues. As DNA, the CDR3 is TGTGCCAGCAGCCAAGTCAAAGGGGCATTTACCCACATTCAGTACTTC. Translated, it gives CASSQVKGAFTHIQYF.

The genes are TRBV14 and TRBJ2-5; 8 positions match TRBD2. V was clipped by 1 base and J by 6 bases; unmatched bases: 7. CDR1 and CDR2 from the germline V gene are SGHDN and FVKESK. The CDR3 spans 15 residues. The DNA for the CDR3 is TGTGCCAGCAGCCAAGTCGGGGGGGCGAAAAAGACCCAGTACTTC. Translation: CASSQVGGAKKTQYF.

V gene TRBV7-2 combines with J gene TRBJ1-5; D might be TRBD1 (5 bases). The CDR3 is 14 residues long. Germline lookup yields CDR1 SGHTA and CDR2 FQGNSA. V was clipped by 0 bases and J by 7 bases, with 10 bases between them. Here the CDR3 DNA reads TGTGCCAGCAGCTTAGCCAGGGAGGAACAGCCCCAGCATTTT. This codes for CASSLAREEQPQHF.

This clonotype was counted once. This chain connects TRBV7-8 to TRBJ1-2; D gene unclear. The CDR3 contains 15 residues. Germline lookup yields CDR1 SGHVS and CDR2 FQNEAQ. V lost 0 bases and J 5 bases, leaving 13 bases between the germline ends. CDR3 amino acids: CASSLAIGVGYGYTF. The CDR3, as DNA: TGTGCCAGCAGCTTAGCGATCGGGGTTGGGTATGGCTACACCTTC.

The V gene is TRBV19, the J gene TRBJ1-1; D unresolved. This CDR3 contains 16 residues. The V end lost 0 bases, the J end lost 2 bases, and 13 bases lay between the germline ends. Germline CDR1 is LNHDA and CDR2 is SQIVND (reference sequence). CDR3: CASSIDLAGGNTEAFF. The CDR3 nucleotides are TGTGCCAGTAGTATAGATCTGGCAGGAGGAAACACTGAAGCTTTCTTT. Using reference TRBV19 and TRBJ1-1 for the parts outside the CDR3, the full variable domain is DGGITQSPKYLFRKEGQNVTLSCEQNLNHDAMYWYRQDPGQGLRLIYYSQIVNDFQKGDIAEGYSVSREKKESFPLTVTSAQKNPTAFYLCASSIDLAGGNTEAFFGQGTRLTVV.

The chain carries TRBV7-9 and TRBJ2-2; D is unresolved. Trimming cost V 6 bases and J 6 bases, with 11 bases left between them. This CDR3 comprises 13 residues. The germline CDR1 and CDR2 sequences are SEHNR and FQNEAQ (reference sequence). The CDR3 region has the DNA TGTGCCAGCAGGTCCAATATTGCCGGGGAGCTGTTTTTT. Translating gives CASRSNIAGELFF.

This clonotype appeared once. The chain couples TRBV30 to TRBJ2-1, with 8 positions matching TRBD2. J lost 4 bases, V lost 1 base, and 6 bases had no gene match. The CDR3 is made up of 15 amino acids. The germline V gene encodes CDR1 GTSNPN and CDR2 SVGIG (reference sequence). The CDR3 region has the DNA TGTGCCTGGAGTGCGGGTAGCGGGATGTACAATGAGCAGTTCTTC. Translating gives CAWSAGSGMYNEQFF. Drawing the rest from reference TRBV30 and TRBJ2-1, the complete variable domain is SQTIHQWPATLVQPVGSPLSLECTVEGTSNPNLYWYRQAAGRGLQLLFYSVGIGQISSEVPQNLSASRPQDRQFILSSKKLLLSDSGFYLCAWSAGSGMYNEQFFGPGTRLTVL.

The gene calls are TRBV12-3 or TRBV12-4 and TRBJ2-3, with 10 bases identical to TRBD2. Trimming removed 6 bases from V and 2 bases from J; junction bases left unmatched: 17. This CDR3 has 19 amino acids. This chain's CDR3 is CASRPNRASGSLTTDTQYF. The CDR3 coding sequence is TGTGCCAGCAGGCCCAACCGGGCTAGCGGGAGCCTCACCACAGATACGCAGTATTTT.

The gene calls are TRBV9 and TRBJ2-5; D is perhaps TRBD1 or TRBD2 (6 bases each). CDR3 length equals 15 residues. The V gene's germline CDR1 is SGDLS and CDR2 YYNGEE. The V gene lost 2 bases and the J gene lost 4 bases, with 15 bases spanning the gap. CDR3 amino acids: CASSVLGGAGETQYF. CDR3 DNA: TGTGCCAGCAGCGTGCTGGGGGGCGCGGGAGAGACCCAGTACTTC.

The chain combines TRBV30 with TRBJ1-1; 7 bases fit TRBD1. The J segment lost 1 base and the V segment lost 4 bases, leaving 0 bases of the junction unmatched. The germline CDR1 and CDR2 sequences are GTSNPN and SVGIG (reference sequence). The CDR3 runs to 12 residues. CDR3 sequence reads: CAWNRGNTEAFF. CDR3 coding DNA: TGTGCCTGGAACAGGGGGAACACTGAAGCTTTCTTT.

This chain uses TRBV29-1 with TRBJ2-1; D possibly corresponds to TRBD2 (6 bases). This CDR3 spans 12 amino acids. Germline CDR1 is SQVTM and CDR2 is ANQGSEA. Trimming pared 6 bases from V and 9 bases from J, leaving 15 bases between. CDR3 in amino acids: CSVGLLGGEQFF. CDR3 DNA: TGCAGCGTAGGACTGTTGGGAGGTGAGCAGTTCTTC.

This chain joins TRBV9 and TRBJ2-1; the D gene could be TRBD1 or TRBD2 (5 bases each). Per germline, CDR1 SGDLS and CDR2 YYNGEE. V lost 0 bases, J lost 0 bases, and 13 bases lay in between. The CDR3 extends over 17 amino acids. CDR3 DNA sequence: TGTGCCAGCAGCGTAGCGGGGCTGCTTAACTCCTACAATGAGCAGTTCTTC. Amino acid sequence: CASSVAGLLNSYNEQFF.

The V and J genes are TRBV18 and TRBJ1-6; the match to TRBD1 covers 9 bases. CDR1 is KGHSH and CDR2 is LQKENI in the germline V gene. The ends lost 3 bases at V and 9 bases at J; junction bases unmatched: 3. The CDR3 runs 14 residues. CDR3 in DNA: TGTGCCAGCTCACCCCGGGACAGGGCTTCACCCCTCCACTTT. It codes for CASSPRDRASPLHF.

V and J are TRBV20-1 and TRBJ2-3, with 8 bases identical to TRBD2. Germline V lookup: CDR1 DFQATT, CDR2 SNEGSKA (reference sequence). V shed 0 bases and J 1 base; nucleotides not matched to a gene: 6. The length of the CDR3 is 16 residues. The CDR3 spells CSARDGKAGGTDTQYF. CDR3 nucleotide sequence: TGCAGTGCTAGAGATGGGAAAGCGGGGGGCACAGATACGCAGTATTTT.

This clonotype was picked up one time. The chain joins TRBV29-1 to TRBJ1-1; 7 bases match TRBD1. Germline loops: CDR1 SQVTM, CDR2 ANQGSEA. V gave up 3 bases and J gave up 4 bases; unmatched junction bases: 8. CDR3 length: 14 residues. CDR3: CSVDSRGRGTEAFF. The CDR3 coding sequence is TGCAGCGTTGATAGTAGGGGGCGAGGCACTGAAGCTTTCTTT.

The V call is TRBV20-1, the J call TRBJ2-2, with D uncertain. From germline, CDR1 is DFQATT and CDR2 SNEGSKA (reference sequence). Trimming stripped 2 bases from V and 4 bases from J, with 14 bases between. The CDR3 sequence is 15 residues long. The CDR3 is CSARPVENPTGELFF. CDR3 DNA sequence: TGCAGTGCTAGACCCGTGGAGAATCCCACCGGGGAGCTGTTTTTT.